The clone carrying this TCR beta chain was observed once. The antigen is unknown. Losses at the gene ends were 5 bases for V and 2 bases for J; bases not matched to a gene: 8. Germline V gives CDR1 SGHTA, CDR2 FQGNSA. The CDR3 is 16 residues long. These data are taken from a study of cytomegalovirus exposure and HLA in healthy donors. The study's findings and limits: Upon later analysis, HLA-associated TCR beta chains proved more clonally expanded than other, equally common chains.

Use of 60 Vbeta and 13 Jbeta primers characterized the PCR. Sequencing used immunoSEQ multiplex PCR; TCRdb keeps in-frame clones, though not all of them. The sample includes around 140,000 clones, roughly 80% seen only once; the top ten take around 4.4%. The TCR comes from a man aged 40-49 years in good health and CMV-seronegative. The sequenced material came from PBMCs. The chain uses TRBV7-2 and TRBJ2-1; 8 nucleotides align to TRBD2. As DNA, the CDR3 is TGTGCCAGCAGCCGGGGGGGCGGAGTAGCCTACAATGAGCAGTTCTTC. It is translated as CASSRGGGVAYNEQFF.